The 28 T cell receptor beta chains given below trace back to one sample, sequenced in a study of identical twins. TCRdb independently ran MiXCR on the 5' RACE reads; one entry per CDR3 protein. The profile shows 450,000 to 500,000 distinct CDR3 sequences, more than 13% of them singletons. The same data also contributed to another study, on yellow fever vaccine responses in identical twins.

Sequencing was done on a sample of CD4+ T cells sorted from blood. These receptors were obtained from a woman aged 18-29 years in good health.

This clonotype was seen only a few times. Here the CDR3 DNA reads TGTGCCAGCAGCTCTTGGGTCCTAGAGCAGTTCTTC. This translates into CASSSWVLEQFF. V is TRBV7-9 and J is TRBJ2-1, with D unresolved. Trimming pared 4 bases from V and 10 bases from J, leaving 11 bases between. CDR3 size: 12 residues. Germline CDR1 and CDR2: SEHNR and FQNEAQ (reference sequence). The full variable domain, completed using reference TRBV7-9 and TRBJ2-1, is DTGVSQNPRHKITKRGQNVTFRCDPISEHNRLYWYRQTLGQGPEFLTYFQNEAQLEKSRLLSDRFSAERPKGSFSTLEIQRTEQGDSAMYLCASSSWVLEQFFGPGTRLTVL.

This clonotype came up a few times. The chain links TRBV24-1 to TRBJ2-5; D unresolved. Looked up from germline, CDR1 is KGHDR and CDR2 is SFDVKD. This CDR3 is built from 23 residues. V was cut by 8 bases and J by 0 bases, with 39 bases left in between. The CDR3 spells CATIPSGRGDPGRTDLYQETQYF. CDR3 nucleotide sequence: TGTGCCACCATCCCCTCCGGGCGTGGCGACCCAGGACGGACCGACTTGTACCAAGAGACCCAGTACTTC.

This clonotype was seen ten or more times. The chain combines TRBV12-3 or TRBV12-4 with TRBJ2-2; 10 nucleotides align to TRBD1. V lost 5 bases, J lost 5 bases, and 5 bases stayed unmatched. The length of the CDR3 is 15 residues. Here the CDR3 DNA reads TGTGCCAGCAGTCCGGGACAGGGGCTAACCGGGGAGCTGTTTTTT. It specifies CASSPGQGLTGELFF.

This clonotype was counted between two and nine times. The chain uses TRBV10-3 and TRBJ2-3, with 14 bases aligning to TRBD2. CDR1 and CDR2 from the germline V gene are ENHRY and SYGVKD. The CDR3 sequence is 18 residues long. Unmatched junction bases numbered 6, after V lost 4 bases and J lost 0 bases. The CDR3 is CAISATGLAGGSTDTQYF. CDR3 nucleotides: TGTGCCATCAGTGCTACCGGACTAGCGGGGGGTAGCACAGATACGCAGTATTTT.

This clonotype has ten or more counts. The chain has TRBV10-3 and TRBJ1-2, with 9 bases identical to TRBD1. V trimming: 4 bases; J trimming: 4 bases; junction bases outside the gene matches: 7. Germline V gene data show CDR1 as ENHRY and CDR2 as SYGVKD. The CDR3 runs 15 residues. DNA for the CDR3: TGTGCCATCAGTGCAGGACAGGGGACCAGCTATGGCTACACCTTC. Amino acid sequence: CAISAGQGTSYGYTF.

The chain uses TRBV9 and TRBJ2-1; 12 bases line up with TRBD2. The CDR3 spans 15 residues. J gave up 6 bases and V 4 bases, and 5 bases lay outside the gene matches. Germline CDR1 is SGDLS and CDR2 is YYNGEE. The CDR3: CASSSSGGAVNEQFF. The CDR3 coding sequence is TGTGCCAGCAGCTCTAGCGGGGGGGCTGTCAATGAGCAGTTCTTC.

This clonotype was observed at least ten times. One end of the junction varies from germline; a read error may be responsible. The CDR3: CASSLGGYNSPLHF. CDR3 bases: TGCGCCAGCAGCTTGGGAGGATATAATTCACCCCTCCACTTT. V usage is TRBV7-2 and J usage is TRBJ1-6; D ambiguous. The CDR3 runs to 14 residues. Per germline, CDR1 SGHTA and CDR2 FQGNSA.

This clonotype came up a few times. V gene TRBV29-1 combines with J gene TRBJ2-5; 9 bases are a match to TRBD2. V lost 2 bases, J lost 1 base, and 17 bases stayed unmatched. CDR1 is SQVTM and CDR2 is ANQGSEA in the germline V gene. There are 19 residues in the CDR3. In DNA, the CDR3 is TGCAGCGTTGAACCAGTTTTCTCTCATAGCGGGAGAGGCCAAGAGACCCAGTACTTC. Translation gives CSVEPVFSHSGRGQETQYF.

The V call is TRBV10-3, the J call TRBJ2-2, with D perhaps matching TRBD2 (5 bases). The V end was cut by 6 bases, the J end by 3 bases, with 17 bases between. CDR3 length equals 16 residues. The germline V gene has CDR1 ENHRY and CDR2 SYGVKD. The CDR3 region has the DNA TGTGCCATCAGCCCCAAGAGCCCAGCGGACACCGGGGAGCTGTTTTTT. Protein: CAISPKSPADTGELFF.

At least ten counts were recorded for this clonotype. The V and J genes are TRBV12-3 or TRBV12-4 and TRBJ2-6; no reliable D call. There are 12 residues in the CDR3. Trimming removed 6 bases from V and 2 bases from J, with 2 bases in between. CDR3 bases: TGTGCCAGCAGGACTGGGGCCAACGTCCTGACTTTC. This codes for CASRTGANVLTF.

There are a few counts of this clonotype. The chain employs TRBV7-2 and TRBJ2-1, with D tentatively TRBD2 (5 bases). This CDR3 is built from 14 residues. Trimming removed 1 base from V and 13 bases from J, with 17 bases in between. Looked up from germline, CDR1 is SGHTA and CDR2 is FQGNSA. The CDR3 DNA is TGTGCCAGCAGCTTAGGAGGGTCAAAGAGGGCTCAGTTCTTC. It translates to CASSLGGSKRAQFF.

The chain combines TRBV5-4 with TRBJ2-7; the match to TRBD1 covers 9 bases. Trimming at V came to 3 bases and at J to 7 bases, leaving 8 bases not matched to a gene. CDR3 length: 14 residues. Germline values: CDR1 SGHNT, CDR2 YYREEE (reference sequence). The CDR3 loop reads CASSWGQGYGEQYF. The CDR3 region has the DNA TGTGCCAGCAGCTGGGGACAGGGATATGGTGAGCAGTACTTC. Drawing the rest from reference TRBV5-4 and TRBJ2-7, the complete variable domain is ETGVTQSPTHLIKTRGQQVTLRCSSQSGHNTVSWYQQALGQGPQFIFQYYREEENGRGNFPPRFSGLQFPNYSSELNVNALELDDSALYLCASSWGQGYGEQYFGPGTRLTVT.

A few counts support this clonotype. The rearrangement joins TRBV5-1 to TRBJ1-2; no clear D gene. The V and J ends lost 6 bases and 5 bases respectively, with 23 bases between them. The CDR3 runs 16 residues. Germline V gene sequence: CDR1 SGHRS, CDR2 YFSETQ. The CDR3 sequence: CASTSGLGPSEYGYTF. CDR3 nucleotides: TGCGCCAGCACCTCGGGCCTAGGACCATCGGAGTATGGCTACACCTTC.

This clonotype was observed at least ten times. The chain joins TRBV12-3 or TRBV12-4 to TRBJ1-4; maybe TRBD1 (6 bases). Trimming stripped 3 bases from V and 8 bases from J, with 13 bases between. The CDR3 is 14 residues long. The CDR3 coding sequence is TGTGCCAGCAGTTTTCGGGGGGCTCGGGAAAAACTGTTTTTT. Translated, it gives CASSFRGAREKLFF.

Comment on this clonotype: At one end the junction does not follow the germline gene, possibly because of a read error. This rearrangement joins TRBV12-3 or TRBV12-4 to TRBJ1-5; tentative D call: TRBD1 (6 bases). The CDR3 is made up of 15 amino acids. In DNA form, the CDR3 reads TGTGCCAGCAGTCCGGGGGGGCGGGGAAATCAGCCCCACCATTTT. Protein sequence: CASSPGGRGNQPHHF.

This clonotype was counted between two and nine times. The chain links TRBV9 to TRBJ2-3, with 9 bases matching TRBD1. Unmatched junction bases numbered 7, after V lost 6 bases and J lost 5 bases. Germline V gene data show CDR1 as SGDLS and CDR2 as YYNGEE. The CDR3 extends over 14 amino acids. This CDR3 reads CASNRQGERDTQYF. The CDR3 bases are TGTGCCAGCAACCGACAGGGGGAAAGAGATACGCAGTATTTT.

This clonotype occurred a few times. This CDR3 is CASSLLSGLRANYGYTF. The CDR3 DNA follows: TGTGCCAGCAGCTTGCTATCAGGGCTGAGGGCTAACTATGGCTACACCTTC. This chain connects TRBV7-2 to TRBJ1-2; the D gene is possibly TRBD1 (5 bases). CDR3 length equals 17 residues. Germline lookup yields CDR1 SGHTA and CDR2 FQGNSA. V dropped 3 bases and J dropped 0 bases, with 17 bases sitting between them.

The chain is built from TRBV4-3 and TRBJ1-4, with 7 bases that match TRBD1. The length of the CDR3 is 16 residues. The V and J ends lost 1 base and 7 bases, in that order; junction bases with no gene match: 9. Germline-derived CDR1 and CDR2 are LGHNA and YSLEER. CDR3 DNA sequence: TGCGCCAGCAGCCAAGGGGGTAGACAGGGTTTTGAAAAACTGTTTTTT. This translates into CASSQGGRQGFEKLFF.

This chain connects TRBV18 to TRBJ2-2; 10 positions match TRBD1. The germline V gene encodes CDR1 KGHSH and CDR2 LQKENI. V trimming: 4 bases; J trimming: 5 bases; junction bases outside the gene matches: 4. The CDR3 totals 15 residues. In DNA form, the CDR3 reads TGTGCCAGCTCACAGGGACAGGGGATAACCGGGGAGCTGTTTTTT. Translation: CASSQGQGITGELFF.

The table lists this clonotype with many counts. The chain has TRBV7-2 and TRBJ1-1; D is undetermined. The CDR3 contains 12 residues. Germline-derived CDR1 and CDR2 are SGHTA and FQGNSA. Trimming shortened V by 2 bases and J by 3 bases, and 4 bases separated the two germline ends. The CDR3 bases are TGTGCCAGCAGCTTAATGGACACTGAAGCTTTCTTT. Protein sequence: CASSLMDTEAFF.

The chain links TRBV28 to TRBJ2-7; D unresolved. The CDR3 is 15 residues long. Germline CDR1 reads MDHEN; CDR2 reads SYDVKM. V lost 6 bases and J 5 bases, leaving 20 bases between the germline ends. CDR3 in DNA: TGTGCCAGCAGCCGTCCTCGAGCCGCCCTAGACGAGCAGTACTTC. Amino acid sequence: CASSRPRAALDEQYF.

This clonotype was detected many times. The chain carries TRBV5-1 and TRBJ2-2, with unresolved D. V was pared by 2 bases and J by 4 bases, with 9 bases between. This CDR3 has 14 amino acids. CDR1 is SGHRS, CDR2 YFSETQ, per germline. CDR3 bases: TGCGCCAGCAGCTTAGGCCAGTTCACCGGGGAGCTGTTTTTT. Amino acid sequence: CASSLGQFTGELFF.

This chain connects TRBV2 to TRBJ1-5, with D maybe TRBD1 (5 bases). Germline values: CDR1 SNHLY, CDR2 FYNNEI. Trimming took off 7 bases at V and 6 bases at J, with 13 bases between the two ends. CDR3 length: 13 amino acids. CDR3 DNA sequence: TGTGCCAGCAAAGGGGAGACACCTCAGCCCCAGCATTTT. It is translated as CASKGETPQPQHF.

This clonotype turned up a few times. The chain has TRBV19 and TRBJ2-5; D is unclear. The CDR3 length is 15 residues. CDR1 is LNHDA, CDR2 SQIVND, per germline (reference sequence). Between the trimmed V and J ends, which lost 3 bases and 2 bases, there was a span of 13 bases. The CDR3 DNA reads as TGTGCCAGTAGTATCGGCCTCTTGGGGCAAGAGACCCAGTACTTC. This translates into CASSIGLLGQETQYF.

The V gene is TRBV7-2, the J gene TRBJ2-1; D may be TRBD1 (5 bases). The germline CDR1 and CDR2 sequences are SGHTA and FQGNSA. V was clipped by 1 base and J by 7 bases, with 14 bases between them. The CDR3 runs 15 residues. CDR3 DNA sequence: TGTGCCAGCAGCTTAGAGGCCAGGGCAGAGAATGAGCAGTTCTTC. Its translation: CASSLEARAENEQFF.

This clonotype was counted once. The chain recombines TRBV20-1 with TRBJ2-5; no clear D. The CDR3 loop spans 16 amino acids. Germline-derived CDR1 and CDR2 are DFQATT and SNEGSKA (reference sequence). The V end was cut by 0 bases, the J end by 1 base, with 15 bases between. In DNA form, the CDR3 reads TGCAGTGCTAGAGATCGGGTTAGCTCTAGCCAAGAGACCCAGTACTTC. Encoded protein: CSARDRVSSSQETQYF.

This clonotype was seen a few times. The V gene is TRBV24-1, the J gene TRBJ1-1; the D is unclear. Trimming left V 1 base short and J 8 bases short, with 7 bases between. In germline, CDR1 is KGHDR, CDR2 SFDVKD. This CDR3 has 12 amino acids. CDR3 DNA sequence: TGTGCCACCAGTGATTTAGCGGGCGAAGCTTTCTTT. It is translated as CATSDLAGEAFF.

This clonotype was seen only a few times. The chain carries TRBV7-8 and TRBJ2-7; D is ambiguous. The CDR3 is made up of 13 amino acids. The germline V and J ends were trimmed by 6 bases and 1 base, with 10 bases remaining between them. CDR1 is SGHVS, CDR2 FQNEAQ, per germline. The CDR3 is CASSPSVSYEQYF. The CDR3 region has the DNA TGTGCCAGCAGTCCCTCAGTGTCCTACGAGCAGTACTTC.